This entry features one T cell receptor (beta chain) sequence. The J segment lost 2 bases and the V segment lost 2 bases, leaving 0 bases of the junction unmatched. This CDR3 has 14 residues. Germline loops: CDR1 LNHDA, CDR2 SQIVND (reference sequence). This sample is drawn from a study of siplizumab effects on memory and regulatory T cells. The assay covered 85,000 to 100,000 TCR templates per sample. Some clones are missing from TCRdb's copy, which holds only in-frame ones; the method was immunoSEQ multiplex PCR. The profile shows 85,000 or so clones, approximately 95% of them singletons. Source material: CD8+ T cells sorted from blood. The TCR comes from a human donor in good health. The chain joins TRBV19 to TRBJ1-3, with 7 bases aligning to TRBD1. CDR3 bases: TGTGCCAGTAGTATAACAGGGGCTGGAAACACCATATATTTT. Amino acid sequence: CASSITGAGNTIYF. Full variable domain (outside the CDR3, taken from reference TRBV19 and TRBJ1-3): DGGITQSPKYLFRKEGQNVTLSCEQNLNHDAMYWYRQDPGQGLRLIYYSQIVNDFQKGDIAEGYSVSREKKESFPLTVTSAQKNPTAFYLCASSITGAGNTIYFGEGSWLTVV.